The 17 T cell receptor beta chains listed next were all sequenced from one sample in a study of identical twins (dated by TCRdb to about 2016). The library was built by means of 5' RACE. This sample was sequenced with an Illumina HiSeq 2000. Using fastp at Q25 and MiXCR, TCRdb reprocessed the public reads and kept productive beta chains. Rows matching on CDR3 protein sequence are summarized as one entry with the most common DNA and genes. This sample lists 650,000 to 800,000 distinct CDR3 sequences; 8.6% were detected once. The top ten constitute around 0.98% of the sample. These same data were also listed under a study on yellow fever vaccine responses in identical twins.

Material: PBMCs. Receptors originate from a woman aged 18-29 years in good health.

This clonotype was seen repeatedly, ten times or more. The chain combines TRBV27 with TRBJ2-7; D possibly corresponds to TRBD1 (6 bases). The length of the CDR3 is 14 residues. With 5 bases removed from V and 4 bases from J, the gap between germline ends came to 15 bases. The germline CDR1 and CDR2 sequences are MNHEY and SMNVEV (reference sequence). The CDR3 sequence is CASSANRVPYEQYF. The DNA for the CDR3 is TGTGCCAGCAGTGCAAACAGGGTCCCTTACGAGCAGTACTTC.

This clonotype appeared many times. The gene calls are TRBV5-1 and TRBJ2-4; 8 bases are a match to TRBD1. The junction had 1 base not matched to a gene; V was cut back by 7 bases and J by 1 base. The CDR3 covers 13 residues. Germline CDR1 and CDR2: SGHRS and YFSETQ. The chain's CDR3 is CASGTGAKNIQYF. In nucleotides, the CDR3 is TGCGCCAGCGGGACAGGCGCCAAAAACATTCAGTACTTC.

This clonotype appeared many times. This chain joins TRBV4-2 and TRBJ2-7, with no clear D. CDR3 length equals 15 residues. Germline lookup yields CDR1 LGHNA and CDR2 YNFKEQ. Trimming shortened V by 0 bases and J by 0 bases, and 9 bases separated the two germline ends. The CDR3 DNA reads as TGTGCCAGCAGCCAAGAGAGCGTTAGCTCCTACGAGCAGTACTTC. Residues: CASSQESVSSYEQYF.

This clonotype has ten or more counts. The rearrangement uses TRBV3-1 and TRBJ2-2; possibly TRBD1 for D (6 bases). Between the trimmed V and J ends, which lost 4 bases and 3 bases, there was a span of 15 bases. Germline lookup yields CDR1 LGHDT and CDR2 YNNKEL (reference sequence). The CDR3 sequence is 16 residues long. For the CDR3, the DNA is TGTGCCAGCAGCCCTGATTCAGGGGCGCACACCGGGGAGCTGTTTTTT. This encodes CASSPDSGAHTGELFF.

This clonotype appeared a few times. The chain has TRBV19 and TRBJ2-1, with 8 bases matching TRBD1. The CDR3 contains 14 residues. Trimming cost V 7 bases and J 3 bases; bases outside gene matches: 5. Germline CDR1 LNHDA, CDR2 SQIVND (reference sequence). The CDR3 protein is CASNRGDDYNEQFF. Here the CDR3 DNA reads TGTGCCAGTAACAGGGGGGATGACTACAATGAGCAGTTCTTC.

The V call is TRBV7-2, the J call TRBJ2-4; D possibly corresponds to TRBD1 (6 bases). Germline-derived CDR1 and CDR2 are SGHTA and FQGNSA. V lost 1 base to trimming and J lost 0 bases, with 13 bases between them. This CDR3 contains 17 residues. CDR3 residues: CASSLVQGLLAKNIQYF. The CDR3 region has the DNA TGTGCCAGCAGCTTAGTGCAGGGGCTCCTAGCCAAAAACATTCAGTACTTC.

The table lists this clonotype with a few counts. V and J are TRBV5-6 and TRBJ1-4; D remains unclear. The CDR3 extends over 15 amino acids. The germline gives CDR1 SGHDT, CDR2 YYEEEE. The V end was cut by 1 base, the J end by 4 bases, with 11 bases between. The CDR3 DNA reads TGTGCCAGCAGCTTGTCGGAGCACTATAATGAAAAACTGTTTTTT. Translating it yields CASSLSEHYNEKLFF.

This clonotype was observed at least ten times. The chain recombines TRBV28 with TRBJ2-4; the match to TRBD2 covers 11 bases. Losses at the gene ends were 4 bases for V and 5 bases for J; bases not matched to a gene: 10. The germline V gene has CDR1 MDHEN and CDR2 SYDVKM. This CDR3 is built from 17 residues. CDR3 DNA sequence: TGTGCCAGCAGTTCCATCCGACTAGCGGGGATTCAAAACATTCAGTACTTC. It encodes CASSSIRLAGIQNIQYF.

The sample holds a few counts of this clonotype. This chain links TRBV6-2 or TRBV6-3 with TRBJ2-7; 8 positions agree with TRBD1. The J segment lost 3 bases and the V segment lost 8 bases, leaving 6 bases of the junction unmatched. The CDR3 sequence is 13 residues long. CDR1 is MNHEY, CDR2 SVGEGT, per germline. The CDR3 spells CASGPGQDYEQYF. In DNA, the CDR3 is TGTGCCAGCGGTCCGGGACAGGACTACGAGCAGTACTTC.

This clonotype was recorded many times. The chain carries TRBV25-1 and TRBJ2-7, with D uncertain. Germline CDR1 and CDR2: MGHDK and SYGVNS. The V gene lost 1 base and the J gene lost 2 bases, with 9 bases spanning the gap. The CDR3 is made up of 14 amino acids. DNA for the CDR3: TGTGCCAGCAGTGAATTTGACCCAGCCTACGAGCAGTACTTC. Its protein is CASSEFDPAYEQYF.

In nucleotides, the CDR3 is TGTGCCAGCAGCCCGAGACTAGCGGGATACTACGAGCAGTACTTC. This gives the protein CASSPRLAGYYEQYF. This chain connects TRBV11-2 to TRBJ2-7; TRBD2 matches at 11 bases. Trimming cost V 5 bases and J 3 bases; bases outside gene matches: 6. The germline CDR1 and CDR2 sequences are SGHAT and FQNNGV. This CDR3 has 15 amino acids.

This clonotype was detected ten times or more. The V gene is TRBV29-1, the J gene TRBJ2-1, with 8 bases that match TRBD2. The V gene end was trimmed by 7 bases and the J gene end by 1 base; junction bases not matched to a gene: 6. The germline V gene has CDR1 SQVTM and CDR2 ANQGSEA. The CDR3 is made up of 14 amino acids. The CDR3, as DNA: TGCAGCGCTAAACTAGCGGTATCCTACAATGAGCAGTTCTTC. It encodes CSAKLAVSYNEQFF.

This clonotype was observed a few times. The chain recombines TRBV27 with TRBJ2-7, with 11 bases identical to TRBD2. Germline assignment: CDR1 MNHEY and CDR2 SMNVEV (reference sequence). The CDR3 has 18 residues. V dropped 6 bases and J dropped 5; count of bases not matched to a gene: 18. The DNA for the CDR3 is TGTGCCAGCAGCACTATGACTAGCGGGACAACCCTCCGGGACGAGCAGTACTTC. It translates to CASSTMTSGTTLRDEQYF.

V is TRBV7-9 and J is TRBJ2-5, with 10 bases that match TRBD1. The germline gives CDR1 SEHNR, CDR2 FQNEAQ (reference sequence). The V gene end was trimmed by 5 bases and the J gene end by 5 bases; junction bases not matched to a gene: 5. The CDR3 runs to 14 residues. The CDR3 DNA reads TGTGCCAGCAGCCAAGACAGGGGGCCGGAGACCCAGTACTTC. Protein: CASSQDRGPETQYF.

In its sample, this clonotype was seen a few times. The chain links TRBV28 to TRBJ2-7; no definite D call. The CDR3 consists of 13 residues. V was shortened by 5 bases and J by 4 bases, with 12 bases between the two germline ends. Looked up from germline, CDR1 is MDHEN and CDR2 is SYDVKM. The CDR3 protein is CASSPVQSYEQYF. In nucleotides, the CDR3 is TGTGCCAGCAGTCCCGTACAAAGTTACGAGCAGTACTTC. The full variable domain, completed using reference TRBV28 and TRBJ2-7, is DVKVTQSSRYLVKRTGEKVFLECVQDMDHENMFWYRQDPGLGLRLIYFSYDVKMKEKGDIPEGYSVSREKKERFSLILESASTNQTSMYLCASSPVQSYEQYFGPGTRLTVT.

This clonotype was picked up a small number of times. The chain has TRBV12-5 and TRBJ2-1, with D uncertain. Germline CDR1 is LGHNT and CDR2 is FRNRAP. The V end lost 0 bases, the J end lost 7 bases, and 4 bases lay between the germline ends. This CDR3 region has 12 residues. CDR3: CASGLVPNEQFF. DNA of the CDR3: TGTGCTAGTGGTTTGGTACCTAATGAGCAGTTCTTC.

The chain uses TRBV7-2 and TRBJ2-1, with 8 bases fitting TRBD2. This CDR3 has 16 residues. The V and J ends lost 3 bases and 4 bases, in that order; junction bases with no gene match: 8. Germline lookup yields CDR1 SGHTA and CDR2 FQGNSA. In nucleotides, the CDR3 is TGTGCCAGCAGCTTTAATGCGGGAGGCGATTACAATGAGCAGTTCTTC. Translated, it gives CASSFNAGGDYNEQFF. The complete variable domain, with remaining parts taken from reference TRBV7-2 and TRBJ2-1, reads GAGVSQSPSNKVTEKGKDVELRCDPISGHTALYWYRQSLGQGLEFLIYFQGNSAPDKSGLPSDRFSAERTGGSVSTLTIQRTQQEDSAVYLCASSFNAGGDYNEQFFGPGTRLTVL.